This record concerns one TCR beta chain sequence. Germline CDR1 reads SGHVS; CDR2 reads FNYEAQ. The V end lost 4 bases, the J end lost 0 bases, and 16 bases lay between the germline ends. This CDR3 is built from 17 residues. It was with a sample-barcoded 5' primer and a J-beta primer mix that a second PCR of roughly 6 to 11 cycles was run. TCRdb re-derived calls from the 5' RACE reads in MiXCR, one entry per CDR3 protein. In the table there are around 990,000 distinct CDR3 sequences, roughly 24% of which are singletons. The data originate from a study of blood T cells in healthy people across ages. These data are also associated with another study on T cells of mothers and their children.

The sequencing sample was made of blood. The V and J genes are TRBV7-6 and TRBJ2-1; a weak D match, TRBD2 (5 bases). The sequence was obtained from a girl aged 2-10 years in good health. The CDR3 DNA is TGTGCCAGCAGCTCCCTAGGGAGACTCGGCTCCTACAATGAGCAGTTCTTC. This codes for CASSSLGRLGSYNEQFF.